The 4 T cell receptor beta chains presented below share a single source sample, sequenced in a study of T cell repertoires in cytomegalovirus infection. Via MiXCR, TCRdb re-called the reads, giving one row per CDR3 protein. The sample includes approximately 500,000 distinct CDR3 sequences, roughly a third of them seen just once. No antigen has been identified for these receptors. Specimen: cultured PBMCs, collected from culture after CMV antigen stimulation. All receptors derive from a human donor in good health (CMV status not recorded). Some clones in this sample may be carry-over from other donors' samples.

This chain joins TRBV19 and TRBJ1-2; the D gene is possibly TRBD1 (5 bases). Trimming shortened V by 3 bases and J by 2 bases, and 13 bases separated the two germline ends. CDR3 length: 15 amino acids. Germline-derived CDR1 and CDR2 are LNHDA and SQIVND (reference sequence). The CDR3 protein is CASSISPTENYGYTF. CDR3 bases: TGTGCCAGTAGTATCAGCCCGACAGAGAACTATGGCTACACCTTC.

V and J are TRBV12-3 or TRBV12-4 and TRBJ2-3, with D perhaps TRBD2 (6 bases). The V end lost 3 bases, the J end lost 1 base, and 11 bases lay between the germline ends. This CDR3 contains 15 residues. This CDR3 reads CASSLARLGTDTQYF. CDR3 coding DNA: TGTGCCAGCAGTTTGGCGCGACTAGGCACAGATACGCAGTATTTT.

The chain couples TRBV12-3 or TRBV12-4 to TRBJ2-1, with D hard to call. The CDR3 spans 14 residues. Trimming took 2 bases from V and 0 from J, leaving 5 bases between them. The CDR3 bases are TGTGCCAGCAGTTTAAGTAACTCCTACAATGAGCAGTTCTTC. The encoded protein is CASSLSNSYNEQFF.

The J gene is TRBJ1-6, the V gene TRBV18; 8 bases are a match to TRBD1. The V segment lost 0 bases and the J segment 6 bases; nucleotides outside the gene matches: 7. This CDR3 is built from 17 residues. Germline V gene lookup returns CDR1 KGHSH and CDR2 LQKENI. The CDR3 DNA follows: TGTGCCAGCTCACCACCCGGCCGGACAGGGAGTAATTCACCCCTCCACTTT. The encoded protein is CASSPPGRTGSNSPLHF.